A single T cell receptor (beta chain) is shown here with its context. Its specificity is unknown. The source of the sample is a study of beta chain features in type 1 diabetes. Study results and caveats: Shorter TCRB CDR3s, moderately but significantly so, were found in Type 1 diabetes patients in all four CD4+ subsets.

Based on CD45RO/CCR7/CD25/CD127/CD95/CD27, CD4+ regulatory, stem cell-like memory, naive and central memory cells were sorted. Each sorted population was over 95% pure. In germline, CDR1 is GTSNPN, CDR2 SVGIG (reference sequence). This CDR3 is 14 amino acids long. Trimming removed 1 base from V and 2 bases from J; junction bases left unmatched: 3. Sequenced material consisted of expressed TCRB transcripts (all of the isolated RNA was reverse transcribed). Only in-frame clones appear in the TCRdb table, and some are missing; sequencing was by immunoSEQ multiplex PCR. The sample lists about 160,000 clones; approximately 62% were seen once.

The V gene is TRBV30, the J gene TRBJ2-5, with 8 nucleotides matching TRBD1. Sequences were obtained from naive CD4+ T cells from blood. This receptor was identified in a young man with type 1 diabetes. The CDR3 sequence is CAWSATGVQETQYF. In DNA, the CDR3 is TGTGCCTGGAGTGCGACAGGGGTTCAAGAGACCCAGTACTTC.